This is a list of T cell receptor beta chains from one sample in a study of blood T cell repertoires in COVID-19. Only in-frame clones appear in the TCRdb table, and some are missing; sequencing was by immunoSEQ multiplex PCR. The sample contains fewer than 350,000 clones, approximately 85% of which appear only once. Sequencing was performed on PBMCs or T cells enriched from blood (not recorded which). Source of these receptors: a young woman who had recovered from COVID-19. Both conserved end residues are part of each CDR3. D genes are given only for firm matches. For some rows the clone size is stated as once, few or many, or as a class when expanded; others skip it.

size,V,J,D,CDR3,DNA
.,TRBV14,TRBJ1-1,.,CASSQFLRISDSEAFF,TGTGCCAGCAGCCAATTTCTTCGGATTTCGGACTCTGAAGCTTTCTTT
.,TRBV5-1,TRBJ2-7,TRBD2,CASSLPLAGKSYEQYF,TGCGCCAGCAGCTTACCACTAGCGGGAAAGTCCTACGAGCAGTACTTC
.,TRBV28,TRBJ2-2,TRBD2,CASSRPYGRGITGELFF,TGTGCCAGCAGTCGCCCCTACGGGAGGGGGATTACCGGGGAGCTGTTTTTT
.,TRBV5-1,TRBJ1-3,TRBD1,CASSPRQGASGNTIYF,TGCGCCAGCAGCCCACGACAGGGGGCGAGTGGAAACACCATATATTTT
few,TRBV23-1,TRBJ1-1,TRBD1,CALFPGQEMNTEAFF,TGCGCCCTCTTTCCGGGACAGGAGATGAACACTGAAGCTTTCTTT
once,TRBV29-1,TRBJ2-7,.,CSAYREGSYEQYF,TGCAGCGCCTACAGGGAGGGGTCCTACGAGCAGTACTTC
.,TRBV7-8,TRBJ1-1,TRBD1,CASSLVIQGAIEAFF,TGTGCCAGCAGCTTAGTTATACAGGGGGCAATTGAAGCTTTCTTT
.,TRBV9,TRBJ1-4,TRBD1,CASSGGGGGISEKLFF,TGTGCCAGCAGCGGAGGCGGAGGGGGCATCAGTGAAAAACTGTTTTTT
.,TRBV7-9,TRBJ1-2,TRBD1,CASSRGQIYGYTF,TGTGCCAGCAGCCGGGGACAGATCTATGGCTACACCTTC
.,TRBV27,TRBJ1-1,.,CASSPTVWIRMNTEAFF,TGTGCCAGCAGTCCGACAGTTTGGATCCGGATGAACACTGAAGCTTTCTTT
.,TRBV5-1,TRBJ2-1,TRBD2,CASSWGSAGGPGNEQFF,TGCGCCAGCAGCTGGGGATCAGCGGGAGGGCCGGGAAATGAGCAGTTCTTC
.,TRBV28,TRBJ2-5,.,CASSPWERRETQYF,TGTGCCAGCAGCCCCTGGGAGCGGAGGGAGACCCAGTACTTC
.,TRBV6-5,TRBJ1-1,.,CASSAWGHTEAFF,TGTGCCAGTTCAGCCTGGGGCCACACTGAAGCTTTCTTT
.,TRBV27,TRBJ2-2,.,CASSLRSWPGELFF,TGTGCCAGCAGTTTACGAAGTTGGCCCGGGGAGCTGTTTTTT
.,TRBV15,TRBJ1-6,TRBD1,CATSRDRRTGRNSPLHF,TGTGCCACCAGCAGAGACCGTAGGACAGGGAGGAATTCACCCCTCCACTTT
.,TRBV27,TRBJ2-7,TRBD2,CASSLGRGAPYEQYF,TGTGCCAGCAGTTTAGGGAGGGGCGCCCCCTACGAGCAGTACTTC
.,TRBV9,TRBJ2-7,TRBD2,CASSVSGGAAYEQYF,TGTGCCAGCAGCGTATCCGGGGGGGCCGCCTACGAGCAGTACTTC
.,TRBV4-2,TRBJ2-1,TRBD2,CASSNLAGVLYSYNEQFF,TGTGCCAGCAGCAACCTAGCGGGAGTCCTTTACTCCTACAATGAGCAGTTCTTC
.,TRBV27,TRBJ2-7,.,CASSWGGTGAYEQYF,TGTGCCAGCAGTTGGGGCGGAACGGGAGCCTACGAGCAGTACTTC
.,TRBV29-1,TRBJ1-1,.,CSGGRMNTEAFF,TGCAGCGGGGGGCGCATGAACACTGAAGCTTTCTTT
.,TRBV27,TRBJ1-2,TRBD1,CASSRTGDAGYTF,TGTGCCAGCAGCCGAACAGGGGATGCAGGCTACACCTTC
.,TRBV7-9,TRBJ1-5,.,CASSSGNQPQHF,TGTGCCAGCAGCTCAGGGAATCAGCCCCAGCATTTT
once,TRBV19,TRBJ1-2,.,CASTIGEYYGYTF,TGTGCCAGTACTATAGGGGAGTACTATGGCTACACCTTC
.,TRBV9,TRBJ1-1,.,CASSVVGGNTEAFF,TGTGCCAGCAGCGTAGTCGGGGGGAACACTGAAGCTTTCTTT
.,TRBV5-1,TRBJ1-4,TRBD1,CASSLGQGDEKLFF,TGCGCCAGCAGCTTGGGACAGGGGGATGAAAAACTGTTTTTT
.,TRBV18,TRBJ2-3,TRBD1,CASSPRTGGTDTQYF,TGTGCCAGCTCACCACGGACAGGGGGCACAGATACGCAGTATTTT
.,TRBV3-1/TRBV3-2,TRBJ1-5,.,CASSRRLRIDQPQHF,TGTGCCAGCAGCCGGCGGTTGCGCATAGATCAGCCCCAGCATTTT
.,TRBV7-2,TRBJ1-2,TRBD1,CASSPQAGQGYGYTF,TGTGCCAGCAGCCCCCAGGCCGGACAGGGGTATGGCTACACCTTC
.,TRBV5-1,TRBJ2-3,.,CASSSLSTDTQYF,TGCGCCAGCAGCTCTCTCTCCACAGATACGCAGTATTTT
.,TRBV29-1,TRBJ2-7,.,CSVVTRLTYEQYF,TGCAGCGTGGTGACCAGGCTTACCTACGAGCAGTACTTC
.,TRBV27,TRBJ1-1,TRBD1,CASSLFYSYRGIGTEAFF,TGTGCCAGCAGTTTATTTTATTCGTACAGGGGCATTGGCACTGAAGCTTTCTTT
.,TRBV29-1,TRBJ2-1,TRBD2,CSVGPRLAKEYEQFF,TGCAGCGTGGGGCCGCGACTAGCGAAGGAGTATGAGCAGTTCTTC
.,TRBV9,TRBJ2-1,.,CASSLGLYNEQFF,TGTGCCAGCAGCTTAGGACTCTACAATGAGCAGTTCTTC
.,TRBV7-9,TRBJ1-1,.,CASTTPEGRLTEAFF,TGTGCCAGCACCACCCCCGAGGGCCGACTCACTGAAGCTTTCTTT
.,TRBV5-4,TRBJ2-3,.,CASSLTASTDTQYF,TGTGCCAGCAGCCTAACAGCCAGCACAGATACGCAGTATTTT
.,TRBV5-6,TRBJ2-1,.,CASSHLILSSYNEQFF,TGTGCCAGCAGCCACCTAATCCTAAGTTCATACAATGAGCAGTTCTTC
.,TRBV5-1,TRBJ2-3,.,CASSPVADTQYF,TGCGCCAGCAGCCCAGTGGCAGATACGCAGTATTTT
.,TRBV28,TRBJ2-3,.,CASSPPGVADTQYF,TGTGCCAGCAGTCCACCCGGGGTGGCAGATACGCAGTATTTT
.,TRBV4-2,TRBJ1-3,.,CASSQEIVTGPSGNTIYF,TGTGCCAGCAGCCAAGAAATAGTTACAGGGCCCTCTGGAAACACCATATATTTT
few,TRBV2,TRBJ1-1,TRBD1,CASKLTGKVTEAFF,TGTGCCAGCAAATTGACAGGGAAAGTCACTGAAGCTTTCTTT
.,TRBV28,TRBJ1-5,.,CASSYPGTPIVDQPQHF,TGTGCCAGCAGTTACCCCGGGACACCGATAGTGGATCAGCCCCAGCATTTT
.,TRBV9,TRBJ2-2,TRBD2,CASSVLAGDTGELFF,TGTGCCAGCAGCGTCCTAGCGGGAGACACCGGGGAGCTGTTTTTT
.,TRBV6-5,TRBJ1-1,.,CASRGSAITEAFF,TGTGCCAGCCGGGGATCGGCGATCACTGAAGCTTTCTTT